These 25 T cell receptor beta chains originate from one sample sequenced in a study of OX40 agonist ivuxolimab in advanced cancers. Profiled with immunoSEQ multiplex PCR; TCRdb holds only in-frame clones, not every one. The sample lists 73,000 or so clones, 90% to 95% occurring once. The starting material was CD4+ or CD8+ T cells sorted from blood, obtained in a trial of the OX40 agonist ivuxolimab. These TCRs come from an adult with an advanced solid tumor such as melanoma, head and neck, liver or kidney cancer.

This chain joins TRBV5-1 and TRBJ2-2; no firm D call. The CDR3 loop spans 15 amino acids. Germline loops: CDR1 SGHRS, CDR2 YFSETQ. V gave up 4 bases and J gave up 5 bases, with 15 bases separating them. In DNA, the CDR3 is TGCGCCAGCAGCCCGAGACACGCCGGGACCGGGGAGCTGTTTTTT. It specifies CASSPRHAGTGELFF.

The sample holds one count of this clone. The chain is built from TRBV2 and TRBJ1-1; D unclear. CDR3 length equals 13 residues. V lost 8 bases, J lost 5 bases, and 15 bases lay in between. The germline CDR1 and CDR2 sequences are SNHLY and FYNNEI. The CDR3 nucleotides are TGTGCCAGCCGGCCTAGGGCCGGGACTGAAGCTTTCTTT. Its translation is CASRPRAGTEAFF. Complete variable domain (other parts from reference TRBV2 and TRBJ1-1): EPEVTQTPSHQVTQMGQEVILRCVPISNHLYFYWYRQILGQKVEFLVSFYNNEISEKSEIFDDQFSVERPDGSNFTLKIRSTKLEDSAMYFCASRPRAGTEAFFGQGTRLTVV.

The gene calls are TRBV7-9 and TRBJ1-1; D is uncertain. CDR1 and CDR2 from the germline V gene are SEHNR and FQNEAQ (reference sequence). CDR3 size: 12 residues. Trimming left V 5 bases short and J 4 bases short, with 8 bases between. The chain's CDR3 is CASSTDTTEAFF. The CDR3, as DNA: TGTGCCAGCAGCACAGACACCACTGAAGCTTTCTTT.

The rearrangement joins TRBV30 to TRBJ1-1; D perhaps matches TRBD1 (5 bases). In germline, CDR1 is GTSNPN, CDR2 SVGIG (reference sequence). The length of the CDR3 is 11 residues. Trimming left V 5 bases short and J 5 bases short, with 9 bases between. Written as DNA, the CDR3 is TGTGCCTGGTCTACAGGTACTGAAGCTTTCTTT. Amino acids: CAWSTGTEAFF.

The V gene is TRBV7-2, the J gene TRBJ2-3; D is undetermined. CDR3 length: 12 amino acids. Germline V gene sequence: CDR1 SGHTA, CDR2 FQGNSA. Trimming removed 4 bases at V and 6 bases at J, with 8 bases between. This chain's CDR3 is CASSSLGDTQYF. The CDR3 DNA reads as TGTGCCAGCAGCTCTCTCGGGGATACGCAGTATTTT.

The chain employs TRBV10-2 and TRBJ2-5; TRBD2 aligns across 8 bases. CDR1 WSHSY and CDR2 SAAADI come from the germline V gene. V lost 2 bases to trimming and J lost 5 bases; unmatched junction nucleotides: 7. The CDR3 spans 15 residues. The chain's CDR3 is CASSEIRAGGETQYF. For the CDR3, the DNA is TGCGCCAGCAGTGAGATCAGGGCGGGAGGTGAGACCCAGTACTTC.

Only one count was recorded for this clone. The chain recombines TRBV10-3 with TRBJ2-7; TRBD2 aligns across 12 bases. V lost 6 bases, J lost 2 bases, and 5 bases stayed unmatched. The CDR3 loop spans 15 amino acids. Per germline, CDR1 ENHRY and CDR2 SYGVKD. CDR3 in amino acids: CAISVGLAGTYEQYF. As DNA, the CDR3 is TGTGCCATCAGCGTGGGACTAGCGGGTACCTACGAGCAGTACTTC.

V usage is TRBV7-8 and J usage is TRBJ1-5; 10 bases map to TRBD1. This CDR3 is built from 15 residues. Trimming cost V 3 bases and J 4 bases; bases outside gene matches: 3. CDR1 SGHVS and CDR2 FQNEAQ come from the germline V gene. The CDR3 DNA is TGTGCCAGCAGCTTGGGGACAGGGGAAAATCAGCCCCAGCATTTT. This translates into CASSLGTGENQPQHF. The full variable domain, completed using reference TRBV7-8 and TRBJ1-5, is GAGVSQSPRYKVAKRGQDVALRCDPISGHVSLFWYQQALGQGPEFLTYFQNEAQLDKSGLPSDRFFAERPEGSVSTLKIQRTQQEDSAVYLCASSLGTGENQPQHFGDGTRLSIL.

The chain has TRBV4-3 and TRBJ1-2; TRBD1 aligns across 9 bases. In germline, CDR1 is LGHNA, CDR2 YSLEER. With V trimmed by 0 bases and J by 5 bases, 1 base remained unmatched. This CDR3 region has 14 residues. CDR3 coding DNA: TGCGCCAGCAGCCAAGAAGGGACAGGGTATGGCTACACCTTC. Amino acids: CASSQEGTGYGYTF.

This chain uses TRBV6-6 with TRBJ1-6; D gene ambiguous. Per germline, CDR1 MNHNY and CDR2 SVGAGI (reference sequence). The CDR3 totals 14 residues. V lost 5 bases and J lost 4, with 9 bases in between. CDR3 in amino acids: CASSDTFYNSPLHF. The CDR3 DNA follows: TGTGCCAGCAGTGACACCTTTTATAATTCACCCCTCCACTTT.

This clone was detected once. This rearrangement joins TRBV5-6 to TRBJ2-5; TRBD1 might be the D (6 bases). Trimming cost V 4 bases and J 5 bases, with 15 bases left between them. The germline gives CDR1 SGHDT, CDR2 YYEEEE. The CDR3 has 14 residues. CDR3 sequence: CASSRQQTGETQYF. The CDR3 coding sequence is TGTGCCAGCAGCCGCCAGCAAACAGGGGAGACCCAGTACTTC.

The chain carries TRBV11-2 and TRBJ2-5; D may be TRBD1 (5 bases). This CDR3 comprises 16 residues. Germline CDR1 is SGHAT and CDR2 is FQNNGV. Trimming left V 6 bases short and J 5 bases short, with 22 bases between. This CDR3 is CASRLRWSQGRETQYF. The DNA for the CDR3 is TGTGCCAGCAGATTAAGGTGGTCGCAGGGTCGGGAGACCCAGTACTTC.

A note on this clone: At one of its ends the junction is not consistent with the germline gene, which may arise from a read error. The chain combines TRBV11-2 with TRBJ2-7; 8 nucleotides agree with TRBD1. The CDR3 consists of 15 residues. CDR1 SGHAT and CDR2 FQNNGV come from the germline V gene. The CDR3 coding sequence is TGTGCCAGCAGCTTAGCAGCGACAGGGGAGTACGAGCAGTGCTTC. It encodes CASSLAATGEYEQCF.

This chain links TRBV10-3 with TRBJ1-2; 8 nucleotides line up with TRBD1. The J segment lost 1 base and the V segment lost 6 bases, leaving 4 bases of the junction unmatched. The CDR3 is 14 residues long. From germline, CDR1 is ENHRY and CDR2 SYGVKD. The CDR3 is CAISPDRGNYGYTF. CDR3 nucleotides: TGTGCCATCAGCCCCGACAGGGGTAACTATGGCTACACCTTC.

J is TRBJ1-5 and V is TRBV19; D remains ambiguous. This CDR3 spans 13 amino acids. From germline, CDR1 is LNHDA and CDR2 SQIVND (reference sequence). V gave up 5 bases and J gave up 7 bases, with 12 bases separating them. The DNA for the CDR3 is TGTGCCAGTAGTTCTGGTTTAGGACAGCCCCAGCATTTT. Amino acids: CASSSGLGQPQHF.

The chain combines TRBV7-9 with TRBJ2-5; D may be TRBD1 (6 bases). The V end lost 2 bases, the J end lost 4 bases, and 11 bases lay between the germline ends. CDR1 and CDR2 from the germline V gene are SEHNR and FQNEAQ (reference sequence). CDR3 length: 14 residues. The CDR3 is CASSLNTGRETQYF. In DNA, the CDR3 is TGTGCCAGCAGCTTAAACACAGGGAGAGAGACCCAGTACTTC.

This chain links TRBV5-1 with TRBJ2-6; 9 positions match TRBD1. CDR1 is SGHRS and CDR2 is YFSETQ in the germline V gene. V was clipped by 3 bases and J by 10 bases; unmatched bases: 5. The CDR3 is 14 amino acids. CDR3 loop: CASSYGTGMNVLTF. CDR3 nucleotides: TGCGCCAGCAGCTACGGGACAGGGATGAACGTCCTGACTTTC.

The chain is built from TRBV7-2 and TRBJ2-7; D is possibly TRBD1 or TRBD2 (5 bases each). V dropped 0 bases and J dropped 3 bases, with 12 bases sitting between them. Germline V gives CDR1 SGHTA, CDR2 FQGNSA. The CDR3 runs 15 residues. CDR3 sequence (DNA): TGTGCCAGCAGCTTAGCTCCGGGACCCCGCTACGAGCAGTACTTC. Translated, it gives CASSLAPGPRYEQYF.

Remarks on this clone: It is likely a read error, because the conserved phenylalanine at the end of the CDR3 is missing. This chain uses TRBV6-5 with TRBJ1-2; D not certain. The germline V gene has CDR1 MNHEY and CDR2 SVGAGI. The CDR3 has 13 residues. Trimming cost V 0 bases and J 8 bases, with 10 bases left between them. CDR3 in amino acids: CASSYSTTRGYTL. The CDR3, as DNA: TGTGCCAGCAGTTACTCGACAACCCGGGGCTACACCCTC.

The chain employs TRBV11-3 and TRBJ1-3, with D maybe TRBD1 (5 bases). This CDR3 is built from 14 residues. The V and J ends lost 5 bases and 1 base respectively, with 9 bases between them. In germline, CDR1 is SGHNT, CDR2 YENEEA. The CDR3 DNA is TGTGCCAGCAGCAAAAGGGGTTCTGGAAACACCATATATTTT. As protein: CASSKRGSGNTIYF.

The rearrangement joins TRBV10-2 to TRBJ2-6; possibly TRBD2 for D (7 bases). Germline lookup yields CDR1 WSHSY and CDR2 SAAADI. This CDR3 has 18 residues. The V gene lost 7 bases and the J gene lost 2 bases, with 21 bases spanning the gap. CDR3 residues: CASTSNRGAYAGANVLTF. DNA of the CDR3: TGCGCCAGCACCTCGAACCGGGGGGCTTATGCTGGGGCCAACGTCCTGACTTTC.

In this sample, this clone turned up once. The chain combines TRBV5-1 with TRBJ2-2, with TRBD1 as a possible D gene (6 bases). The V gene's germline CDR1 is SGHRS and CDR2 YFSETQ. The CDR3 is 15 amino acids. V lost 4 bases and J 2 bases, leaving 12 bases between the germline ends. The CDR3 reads CASSLRQENTGELFF. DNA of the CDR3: TGCGCCAGCAGCCTGCGACAGGAAAACACCGGGGAGCTGTTTTTT.

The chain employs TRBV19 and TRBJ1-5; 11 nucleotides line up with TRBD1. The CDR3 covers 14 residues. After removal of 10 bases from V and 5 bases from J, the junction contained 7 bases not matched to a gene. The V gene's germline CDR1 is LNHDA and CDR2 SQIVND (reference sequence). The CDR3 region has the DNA TGTGCCACCGCGGGACAGGGGGATCATCAGCCCCAGCATTTT. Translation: CATAGQGDHQPQHF.

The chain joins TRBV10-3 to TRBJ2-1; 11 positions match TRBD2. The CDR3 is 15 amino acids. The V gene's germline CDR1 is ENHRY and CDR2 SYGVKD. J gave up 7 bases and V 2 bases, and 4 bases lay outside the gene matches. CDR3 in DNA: TGTGCCATCAGTGAGATGGCTAGCGGGAGGAATGAGCAGTTCTTC. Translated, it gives CAISEMASGRNEQFF.

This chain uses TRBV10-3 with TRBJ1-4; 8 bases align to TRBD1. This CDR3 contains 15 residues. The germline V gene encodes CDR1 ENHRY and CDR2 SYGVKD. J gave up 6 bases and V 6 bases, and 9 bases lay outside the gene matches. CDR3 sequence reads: CAIRNGQGGDEKLFF. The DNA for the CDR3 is TGTGCCATCAGGAATGGACAGGGCGGAGATGAAAAACTGTTTTTT.